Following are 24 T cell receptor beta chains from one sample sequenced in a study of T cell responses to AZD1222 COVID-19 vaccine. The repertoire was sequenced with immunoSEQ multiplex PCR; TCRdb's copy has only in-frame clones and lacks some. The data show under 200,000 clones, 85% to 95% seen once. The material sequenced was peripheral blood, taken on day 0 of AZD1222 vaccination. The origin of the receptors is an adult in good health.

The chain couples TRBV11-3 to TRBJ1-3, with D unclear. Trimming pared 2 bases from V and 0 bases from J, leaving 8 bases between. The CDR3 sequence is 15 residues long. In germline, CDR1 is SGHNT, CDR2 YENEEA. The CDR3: CASSLISDSGNTIYF. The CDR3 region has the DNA TGTGCCAGCAGCTTAATATCAGACTCTGGAAACACCATATATTTT.

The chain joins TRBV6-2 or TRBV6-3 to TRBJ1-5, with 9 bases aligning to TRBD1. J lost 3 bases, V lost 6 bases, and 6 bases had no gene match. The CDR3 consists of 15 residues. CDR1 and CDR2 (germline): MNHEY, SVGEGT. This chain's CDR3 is CASSRQGGYNQPQHF. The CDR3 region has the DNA TGTGCCAGCAGCAGACAGGGGGGGTACAATCAGCCCCAGCATTTT.

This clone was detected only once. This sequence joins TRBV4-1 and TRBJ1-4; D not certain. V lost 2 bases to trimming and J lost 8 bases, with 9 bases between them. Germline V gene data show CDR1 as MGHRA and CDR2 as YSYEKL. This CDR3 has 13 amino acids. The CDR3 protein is CASSQFTPEKLFF. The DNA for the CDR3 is TGCGCCAGCAGCCAATTTACCCCAGAAAAACTGTTTTTT.

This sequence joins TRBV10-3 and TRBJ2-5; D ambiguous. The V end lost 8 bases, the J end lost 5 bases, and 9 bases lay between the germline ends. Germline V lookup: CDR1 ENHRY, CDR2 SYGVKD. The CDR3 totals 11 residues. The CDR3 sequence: CAILQGETQYF. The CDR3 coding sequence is TGTGCCATCCTTCAAGGGGAGACCCAGTACTTC.

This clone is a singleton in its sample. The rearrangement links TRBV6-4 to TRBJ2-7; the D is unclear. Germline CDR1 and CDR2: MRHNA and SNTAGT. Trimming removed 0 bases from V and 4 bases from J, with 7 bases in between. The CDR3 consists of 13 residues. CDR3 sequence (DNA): TGTGCCAGCAGTGACTCGATCGGATACGAGCAGTACTTC. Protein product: CASSDSIGYEQYF.

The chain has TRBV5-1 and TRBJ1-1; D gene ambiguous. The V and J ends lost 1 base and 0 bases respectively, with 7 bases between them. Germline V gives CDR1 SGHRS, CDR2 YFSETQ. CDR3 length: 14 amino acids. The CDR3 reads CASSLLDMNTEAFF. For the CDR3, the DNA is TGCGCCAGCAGCTTGTTAGATATGAACACTGAAGCTTTCTTT. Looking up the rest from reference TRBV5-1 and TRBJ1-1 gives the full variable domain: KAGVTQTPRYLIKTRGQQVTLSCSPISGHRSVSWYQQTPGQGLQFLFEYFSETQRNKGNFPGRFSGRQFSNSRSEMNVSTLELGDSALYLCASSLLDMNTEAFFGQGTRLTVV.

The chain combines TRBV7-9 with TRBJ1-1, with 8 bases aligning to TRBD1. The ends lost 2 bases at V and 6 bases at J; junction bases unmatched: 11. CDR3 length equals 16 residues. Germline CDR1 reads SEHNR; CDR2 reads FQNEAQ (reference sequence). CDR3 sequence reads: CASSLQGAQLRAEAFF. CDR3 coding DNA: TGTGCCAGCAGCTTACAGGGGGCTCAGCTAAGAGCTGAAGCTTTCTTT.

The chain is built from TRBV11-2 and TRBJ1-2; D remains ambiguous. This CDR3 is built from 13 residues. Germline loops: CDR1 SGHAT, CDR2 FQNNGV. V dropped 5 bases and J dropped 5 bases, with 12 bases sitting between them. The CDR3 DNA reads TGTGCCAGCAGCCCAACGCTGGGTTATGGCTACACCTTC. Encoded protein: CASSPTLGYGYTF.

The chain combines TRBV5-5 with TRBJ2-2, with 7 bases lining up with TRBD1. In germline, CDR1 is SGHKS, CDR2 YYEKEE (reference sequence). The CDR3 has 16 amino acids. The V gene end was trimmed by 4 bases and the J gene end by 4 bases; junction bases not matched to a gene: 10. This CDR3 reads CASSLNRGVGTGELFF. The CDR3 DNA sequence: TGTGCCAGCAGCCTAAACAGGGGCGTAGGCACCGGGGAGCTGTTTTTT.

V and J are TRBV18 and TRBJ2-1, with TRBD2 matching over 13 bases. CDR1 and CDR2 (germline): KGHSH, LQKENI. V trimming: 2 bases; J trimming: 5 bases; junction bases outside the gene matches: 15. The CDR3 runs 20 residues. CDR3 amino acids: CASSPIWTSGGPGNHNEQFF. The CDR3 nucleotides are TGTGCCAGCTCACCAATTTGGACTAGCGGGGGTCCGGGGAATCACAATGAGCAGTTCTTC.

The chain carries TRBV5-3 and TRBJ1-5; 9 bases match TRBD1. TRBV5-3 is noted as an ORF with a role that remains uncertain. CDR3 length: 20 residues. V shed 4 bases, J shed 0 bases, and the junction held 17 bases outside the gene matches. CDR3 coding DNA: TGTGCCAGAAGCAACCTGGGACAGGGACGTTCCTTCTATAGCAATCAGCCCCAGCATTTT. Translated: CARSNLGQGRSFYSNQPQHF.

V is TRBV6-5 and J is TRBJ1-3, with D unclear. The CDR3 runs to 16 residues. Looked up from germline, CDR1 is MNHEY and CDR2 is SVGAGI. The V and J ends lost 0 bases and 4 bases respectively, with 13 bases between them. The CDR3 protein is CASSYSIIDGGNTIYF. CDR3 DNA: TGTGCCAGCAGTTACTCGATTATAGACGGGGGAAACACCATATATTTT.

The CDR3 DNA sequence: TGTGCCCCGAAGGACAGGAAAAAAGATACGCAGTATTTT. Its protein product is CAPKDRKKDTQYF. The rearrangement uses TRBV30 and TRBJ2-3, with TRBD1 identical over 7 bases. CDR3 length: 13 amino acids. CDR1 is GTSNPN, CDR2 SVGIG, per germline (reference sequence). The ends lost 8 bases at V and 5 bases at J; junction bases unmatched: 10.

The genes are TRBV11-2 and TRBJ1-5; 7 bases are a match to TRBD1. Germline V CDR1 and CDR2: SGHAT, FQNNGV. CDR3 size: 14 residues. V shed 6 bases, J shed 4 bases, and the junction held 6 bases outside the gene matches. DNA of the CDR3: TGTGCCAGCAGTGTCGACAGGGTAAATCAGCCCCAGCATTTT. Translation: CASSVDRVNQPQHF.

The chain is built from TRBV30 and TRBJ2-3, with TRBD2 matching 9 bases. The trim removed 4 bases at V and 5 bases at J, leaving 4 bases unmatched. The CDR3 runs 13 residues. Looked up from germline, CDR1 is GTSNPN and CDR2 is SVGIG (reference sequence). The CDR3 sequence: CAWTSGIIDTQYF. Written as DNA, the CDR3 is TGTGCCTGGACTAGCGGGATTATAGATACGCAGTATTTT.

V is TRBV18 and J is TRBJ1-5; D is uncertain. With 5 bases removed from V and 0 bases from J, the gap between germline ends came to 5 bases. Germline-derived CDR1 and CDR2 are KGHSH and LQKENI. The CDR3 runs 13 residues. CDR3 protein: CASSRDSNQPQHF. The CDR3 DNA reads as TGTGCCAGCTCAAGGGATAGCAATCAGCCCCAGCATTTT.

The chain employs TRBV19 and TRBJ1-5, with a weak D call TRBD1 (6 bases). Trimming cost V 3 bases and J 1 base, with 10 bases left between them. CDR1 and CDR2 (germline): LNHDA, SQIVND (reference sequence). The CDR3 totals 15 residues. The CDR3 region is CASSIRTASNQPQHF. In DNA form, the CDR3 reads TGTGCCAGTAGTATTAGGACAGCAAGCAATCAGCCCCAGCATTTT.

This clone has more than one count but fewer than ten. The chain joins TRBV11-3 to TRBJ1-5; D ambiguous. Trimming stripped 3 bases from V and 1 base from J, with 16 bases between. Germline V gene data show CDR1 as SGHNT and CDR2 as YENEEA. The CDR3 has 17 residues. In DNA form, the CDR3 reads TGTGCCAGCAGCTTCCCTAAGAGGGAGGTGAGCAATCAGCCCCAGCATTTT. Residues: CASSFPKREVSNQPQHF.

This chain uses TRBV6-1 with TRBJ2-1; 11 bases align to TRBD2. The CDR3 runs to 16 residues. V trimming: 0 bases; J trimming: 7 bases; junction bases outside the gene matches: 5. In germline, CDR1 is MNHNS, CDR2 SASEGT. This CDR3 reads CASSEAPSGRRNEQFF. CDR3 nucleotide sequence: TGTGCCAGCAGTGAAGCCCCTAGCGGGAGGCGGAATGAGCAGTTCTTC.

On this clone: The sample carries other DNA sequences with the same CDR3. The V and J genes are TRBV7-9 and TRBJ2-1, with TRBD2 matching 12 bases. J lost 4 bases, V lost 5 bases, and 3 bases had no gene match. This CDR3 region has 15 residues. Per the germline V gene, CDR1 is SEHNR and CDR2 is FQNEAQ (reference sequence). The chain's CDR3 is CASSLGTSGYNEQFF. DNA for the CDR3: TGTGCCAGCAGCCTCGGGACTAGCGGGTACAATGAGCAGTTCTTC.

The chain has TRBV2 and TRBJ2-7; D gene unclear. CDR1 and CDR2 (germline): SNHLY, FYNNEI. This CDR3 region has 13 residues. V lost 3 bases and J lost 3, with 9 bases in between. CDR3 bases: TGTGCCAGCAGTGACAGCGCAAGCTACGAGCAGTACTTC. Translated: CASSDSASYEQYF.

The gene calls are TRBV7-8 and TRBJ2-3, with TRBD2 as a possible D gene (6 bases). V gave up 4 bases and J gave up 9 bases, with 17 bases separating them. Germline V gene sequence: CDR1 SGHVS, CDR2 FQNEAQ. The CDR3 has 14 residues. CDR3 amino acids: CASSYPGEGRTQYF. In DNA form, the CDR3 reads TGTGCCAGCAGCTACCCGGGAGAAGGGAGGACGCAGTATTTT.

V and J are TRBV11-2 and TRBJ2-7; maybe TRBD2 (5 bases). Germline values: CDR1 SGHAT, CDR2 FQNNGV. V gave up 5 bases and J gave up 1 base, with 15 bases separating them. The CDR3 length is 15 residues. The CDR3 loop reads CASSTTPGKSYEQYF. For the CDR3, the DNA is TGTGCCAGCAGCACAACACCGGGAAAATCCTACGAGCAGTACTTC.

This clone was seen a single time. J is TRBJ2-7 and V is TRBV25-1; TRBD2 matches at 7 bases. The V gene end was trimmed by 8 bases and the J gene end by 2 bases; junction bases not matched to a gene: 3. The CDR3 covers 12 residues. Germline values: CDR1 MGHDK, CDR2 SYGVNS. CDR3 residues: CASAGEPYEQYF. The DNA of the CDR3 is TGTGCCAGCGCGGGGGAGCCCTACGAGCAGTACTTC.